This section outlines one T cell receptor beta chain sequence together with its context. The antigen this receptor binds is unknown. Base qualities were left out, and no much larger clone turns up one base away. The sample's treatment or condition label is to be understood as: oral pan-JAK inhibitor, 5-10 mg twice daily. Lesional scalp punch biopsies and peripheral blood were obtained from alopecia areata patients. PBMCs were isolated by density centrifugation and stained for CD3, CD4 and CD8, after which CD4+ and CD8+ T cells were sorted on a FACSAria. Receptor libraries were prepared by the immunoSEQ multiplex PCR assay. For TCR sequencing, RNA was extracted from every sample and reverse transcribed into cDNA to serve as template. First-strand cDNA was synthesized with SuperScript III using a 2:1 mix of oligo-dT and random hexamers. A synthetic immune receptor repertoire was used to gauge amplification bias, and whatever bias remained was removed computationally. Turning to the authors' computational methods: After raw reads were preprocessed to remove errors, the CDR3 was defined following IMGT conventions as running from the conserved cysteine to phenylalanine. Clonality was calculated as 1 minus Shannon entropy normalized by log2 of the number of productive unique TCRs. Whether scalp clones were CD4 or CD8 was inferred by matching scalp TCRbeta sequences against CD4 and CD8 repertoires sorted from blood. TCRdb retrieved this table from immuneACCESS and kept in-frame rearrangements only. Not all clones are present; in checked studies, unresolved V genes account for under half, and no reason is known for the remainder. V and J calls and clone size are copied from that table; D and trimming were computed from the DNA. Counted in this sample were more than 90,000 clones; approximately 63% of them appeared once. About 17% of the sample belongs to the ten largest clones.

This sample was taken from a study of CD8+ T cells in alopecia areata (dated by TCRdb to the late 2010s). Broadly, across the study: The treated patients, all with moderate-to-severe alopecia areata, were enrolled in an open-label pilot trial of oral tofacitinib given at 5 to 10 mg twice daily. The RNA source kit depended on sample type: the PAXgene miRNA kit for fixed scalp, the miRNeasy kit for PBMCs, and the RNeasy kit for mouse skin. Scalp tissue and sorted CD4+ and CD8+ peripheral blood T cells from patchy and totalis/universalis alopecia areata patients and from healthy controls were covered by human TCRbeta sequencing. Tofacitinib was administered for 6 to 18 months, and 6 months of follow-up off drug were then conducted to assess delayed response and recurrence. For the treated patients, the SALT score, which quantifies what percentage of scalp surface area is affected, served as the measure of disease severity. The study used high-throughput TCRbeta sequencing to examine T cell clonal expansion in alopecia areata, in both the C3H/HeJ mouse model and human patients. Tofacitinib-treated patients had biopsies at baseline and at 4 and 24 weeks of treatment, with a later scalp biopsy in several patients. Scalp clonality was compared among normal scalp (n=4), patchy alopecia areata scalp (n=8), and alopecia totalis/universalis scalp (n=8). immunoSEQ multiplex PCR using 35 Vbeta forward primers and 13 Jbeta reverse primers was used to amplify TCRbeta CDR3 regions. Overall study results and their limits: Higher clonality and more expanded CD8+ clones were observed in lesional scalp than in normal scalp, particularly in alopecia totalis/universalis, a finding suggestive of antigenic drive. Many expanded lesional clones were found to persist in scalp and blood during tofacitinib treatment, and relapse after treatment cessation may be partly explained by this persistence. With tofacitinib, both scalp clonality and the number of expanded CD8+ clones among the top 100 scalp clones went down significantly. Shared TCR sequences between patients were less evident than in mice, which may be partly attributable to HLA diversity in the patient population. Unlike mouse skin, where gammadelta T cells dominate, normal human skin contains resident alphabeta T cells that get sequenced too, which complicates analysis of the scalp TCR repertoire. Because the treated cohort was small and had just a single nonresponder, larger studies are needed to establish links between baseline CD8+ expansion and response.

At the junction V is shortened by 6 bases and J by 2 bases; bases outside the gene matches: 7. From the germline V gene (reference sequence), CDR1 is MNHEY and CDR2 is SMNVEV. Counted from cysteine to phenylalanine, this CDR3 has 14 amino acids. The DNA shown is the 42-base CDR3, in frame from base 1. The TCR originated in a human donor with alopecia areata. Material: CD8+ T cells sorted from blood, obtained between weeks 55 and 65, from a patient treated with tofacitinib. The chain couples TRBV27 to TRBJ2-7; 7 nucleotides in the junction match TRBD1. In nucleotides, the sequence is TGTGCCAGCAGGATGAGACAGGGCGCCTACGAGCAGTACTTC. Its coded protein is CASRMRQGAYEQYF.